The clone carrying this T cell receptor beta chain was picked up a small number of times. As yet, its antigen is unknown. The CDR3 is 14 residues long. CDR1 MNHEY and CDR2 SVGEGT come from the germline V gene. The V gene lost 7 bases and the J gene lost 1 base, with 13 bases spanning the gap. The data were taken from a study of response to subunit inactivated influenza vaccine. TCRdb re-derived calls from the RT-PCR reads in MiXCR, one entry per CDR3 protein. In the table there are around 600,000 distinct CDR3 sequences, over 9% of which are singletons. General study points: New T cells are recruited in small numbers by each seasonal influenza vaccination, according to the authors' suggestion.

A further study also used this sample, focusing on T cells expressing NK-cell markers. Turning to that study: In generating TCR beta cDNA, 5'RACE template switching with UMIs was used. Source material for TCR beta repertoires consisted of sorted CD3+CD56+NKG2C+, CD3+CD56+NKG2C- and CD3+CD56-NKG2C+ T cells. It is unclear if expanded NKG2C-expressing clones target HCMV antigens.

The starting material was PBMCs from blood, obtained on the day of vaccination. The J gene is TRBJ2-5, the V gene TRBV6-2 or TRBV6-3, with D perhaps matching TRBD1 (6 bases). This sequence originates from a man aged 45-65 years who received an inactivated influenza vaccine. CDR3 in amino acids: CASKEDSFQETQYF. CDR3 DNA: TGTGCCAGCAAAGAGGACAGCTTCCAAGAGACCCAGTACTTC.